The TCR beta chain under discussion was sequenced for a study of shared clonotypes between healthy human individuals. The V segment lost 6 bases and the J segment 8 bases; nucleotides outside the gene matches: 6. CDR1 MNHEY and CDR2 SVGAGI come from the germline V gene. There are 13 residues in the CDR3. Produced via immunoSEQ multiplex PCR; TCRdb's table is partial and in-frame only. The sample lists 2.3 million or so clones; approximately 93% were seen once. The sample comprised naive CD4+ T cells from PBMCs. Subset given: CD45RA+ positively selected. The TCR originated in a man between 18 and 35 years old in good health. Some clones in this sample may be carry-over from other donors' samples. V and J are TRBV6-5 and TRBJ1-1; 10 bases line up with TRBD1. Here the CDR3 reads CASRRSTGGEAFF. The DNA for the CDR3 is TGTGCCAGCAGGCGATCGACAGGGGGCGAAGCTTTCTTT.